A selection of T cell receptor beta chains follows, all from one sample in a study of vaccination effects on CD4 cells after COVID-19. TCRdb's copy holds only in-frame clones and misses some; the assay was immunoSEQ multiplex PCR. The repertoire holds about 73,000 clones, with roughly four fifths as singletons. No antigens are known for them. The sequenced sample was CD4+ T cells from PBMCs cultured without peptide, obtained after COVID-19 vaccination. These receptors all come from a human donor who received a COVID-19 vaccine. Both conserved end residues are part of each CDR3. The D gene is left open where the match is weak. Expanded clones get a size class; other rows say once, few or many, or leave the size out.

TRBJ1-2	once	TRBV7-3	-	TGTGCCAGCAGCTTAGGGCCAGGGAACTATGGCTACACCTTC	CASSLGPGNYGYTF
TRBJ2-1	-	TRBV10-3	-	TGTGCCATCAGTGTCTACAATGAGCAGTTCTTC	CAISVYNEQFF
TRBJ1-6	once	TRBV30	-	TGTGCCTGGACCCTTTCCGGTGGGAATTCACCCCTCCACTTT	CAWTLSGGNSPLHF
TRBJ1-3	-	TRBV4-3	-	TGCGCCAGCAGCCAAGACAACAGAATCTCTGGAAACACCATATATTTT	CASSQDNRISGNTIYF
TRBJ1-2	few	TRBV5-1	TRBD1	TGCGCCAGCAGCTTAGGGACAGGGGGTGCCTATGGCTACACCTTC	CASSLGTGGAYGYTF
TRBJ2-1	once	TRBV7-2	TRBD1	TGTGCCAGCAGCTTGGCCGGGACAGGGGTTGGGAATGAGCAGTTCTTC	CASSLAGTGVGNEQFF
TRBJ2-3	-	TRBV7-3	-	TGTGCCAGAGGAGGGGTTGAGCCAGATACGCAGTATTTT	CARGGVEPDTQYF
TRBJ1-6	-	TRBV5-4	TRBD1	TGTGCCAGCAGCTTGGCGGACAGGGGTAAATCACCCCTCCACTTT	CASSLADRGKSPLHF
TRBJ1-4	-	TRBV28	-	TGTGCCAGCAGTGGATACGAGTTCGGGGAAAAACTGTTTTTT	CASSGYEFGEKLFF
TRBJ2-2	-	TRBV27	-	TGTGCCAGCAGTTTATACCGAGTCTGGAGGGGGAATACCGGGGAGCTGTTTTTT	CASSLYRVWRGNTGELFF
TRBJ2-5	-	TRBV27	TRBD1	TGTGCCAGCAGGGGACAGGGGAAGGAGACCCAGTACTTC	CASRGQGKETQYF
TRBJ1-1	-	TRBV6-5	-	TGTGCCAGCAGAGGGAACACTGAAGCTTTCTTT	CASRGNTEAFF
TRBJ1-5	few	TRBV6-2/TRBV6-3	-	TGTGCCAGCAGTCCCGGACAGTTCTTCAGGCAGCCCCAGCATTTT	CASSPGQFFRQPQHF
TRBJ2-1	-	TRBV7-2	-	TGTGCCAGCAGCTTACGACAGACCAATGAGCAGTTCTTC	CASSLRQTNEQFF
TRBJ1-3	-	TRBV12-5	-	TGTGCTAGTGGAAGGGGAGATGGAAACACCATATATTTT	CASGRGDGNTIYF
TRBJ1-5	-	TRBV6-2/TRBV6-3	-	TGTGCCAGCAGTTTAGGCGCAAGCAATCAGCCCCAGCATTTT	CASSLGASNQPQHF
TRBJ1-1	-	TRBV6-4	-	TGTGCCAGCAGGGTCCCAGGGTCCACTGAAGCTTTCTTT	CASRVPGSTEAFF
TRBJ2-2	-	TRBV18	-	TGTGCCAGCTCACCTCGGACCGGGGAGCTGTTTTTT	CASSPRTGELFF
TRBJ2-1	-	TRBV9	TRBD2	TGTGCCAGCAGCAAACGGGGGGGCCTCGCCTACAATGAGCAGTTCTTC	CASSKRGGLAYNEQFF
TRBJ2-4	-	TRBV5-5	-	TGTGCCAGCAGCTTGGTAGCCAAAAACATTCAGTACTTC	CASSLVAKNIQYF
TRBJ1-1	-	TRBV5-1	-	TGCGCCAGCAGTCGAACAGGGTTCACTGAAGCTTTCTTT	CASSRTGFTEAFF
TRBJ1-4	-	TRBV14	-	TGTGCCAGCAGCCAATACGGAACTAATGAAAAACTGTTTTTT	CASSQYGTNEKLFF
TRBJ1-6	few	TRBV14	TRBD1	TGTGCCAGCAGCCTGACAGGGCAAAGCTATAATTCACCCCTCCACTTT	CASSLTGQSYNSPLHF
TRBJ2-3	-	TRBV5-1	TRBD2	TGCGCCAGCAGCTTTAGGTCGGCTAGCGGGGGGCTTAGCACAGATACGCAGTATTTT	CASSFRSASGGLSTDTQYF
TRBJ2-5	-	TRBV28	TRBD2	TGTGCCAGCAGTCTAGGACTAGCGGGGGAGACCCAGTACTTC	CASSLGLAGETQYF
TRBJ2-1	-	TRBV5-1	-	TGCGCCAGCAGCTTGTATCTAGCGAGCCCCTACAATGAGCAGTTCTTC	CASSLYLASPYNEQFF
TRBJ1-6	once	TRBV18	TRBD1	TGTGCCAGCTCAACTCGACGGCCTCAGGGGGCTAATTCACCCCTCCACTTT	CASSTRRPQGANSPLHF